The 11 T cell receptor beta chains reported below all come from one sample, sequenced in a study of PD-1 blockade in classical Hodgkin lymphoma. Clones were sequenced by immunoSEQ multiplex PCR, and TCRdb holds only the in-frame ones, with some missing. The sample shows about 40,000 clones, less than 80% of them seen only once. Relapses following autologous stem cell transplantation were seen in all patients, with brentuximab vedotin exposure varying. The sequenced sample was peripheral blood mononuclear cells (PBMCs), obtained at baseline. The receptor set was obtained from a human donor with classical Hodgkin lymphoma.

This clone was seen a single time. The chain combines TRBV11-3 with TRBJ2-1, with a possible D match to TRBD2 (5 bases). The CDR3 length is 12 residues. CDR1 is SGHNT and CDR2 is YENEEA in the germline V gene. The V end was cut by 3 bases, the J end by 10 bases, with 10 bases between. CDR3 region: CASSFLGREQFF. The CDR3 DNA follows: TGTGCCAGCAGCTTCTTGGGGAGAGAGCAGTTCTTC.

This chain joins TRBV28 and TRBJ1-2, with TRBD1 matching over 9 bases. Germline V gene data show CDR1 as MDHEN and CDR2 as SYDVKM. V was pared by 5 bases and J by 6 bases, with 10 bases of the junction left unmatched. This CDR3 spans 15 amino acids. CDR3 in DNA: TGTGCCAGCAGTCTCACCTCCGGGACAGGGAATGGCTACACCTTC. Protein sequence: CASSLTSGTGNGYTF.

The rearrangement uses TRBV15 and TRBJ1-5; no clear D gene. Germline V CDR1 and CDR2: LNHNV, YYDKDF (reference sequence). The V and J ends lost 0 bases and 2 bases respectively, with 8 bases between them. This CDR3 is 15 amino acids long. CDR3 bases: TGTGCCACCAGCAGAGATCTAGGAGGCAATCAGCCCCAGCATTTT. This codes for CATSRDLGGNQPQHF.

The CDR3 region is CASSSMGQGRNTIYF. The CDR3 DNA follows: TGTGCCAGCAGTTCTATGGGACAGGGGAGAAACACCATATATTTT. The chain employs TRBV28 and TRBJ1-3; TRBD1 matches at 10 bases. With V trimmed by 4 bases and J by 5 bases, 5 bases remained unmatched. This CDR3 spans 15 amino acids. Germline CDR1 MDHEN, CDR2 SYDVKM.

This chain connects TRBV2 to TRBJ1-1; 7 nucleotides match TRBD1. V was clipped by 3 bases and J by 5 bases; unmatched bases: 6. The CDR3 has 14 amino acids. Germline values: CDR1 SNHLY, CDR2 FYNNEI. This chain's CDR3 is CASSDEGARTEAFF. The CDR3 nucleotides read TGTGCCAGCAGTGACGAGGGGGCCAGGACTGAAGCTTTCTTT.

The chain employs TRBV20-1 and TRBJ1-5; D remains unclear. Trimming removed 6 bases at V and 7 bases at J, with 10 bases between. CDR1 and CDR2 (germline): DFQATT, SNEGSKA (reference sequence). The CDR3 totals 11 residues. The CDR3 DNA sequence: TGCAGTGCGGTTCTTCCACAGCCCCAGCATTTT. Its translation: CSAVLPQPQHF.

Here the CDR3 reads CASSLNVLSPLHF. The CDR3 DNA reads as TGTGCCAGCAGCTTAAATGTCCTTTCACCCCTCCACTTT. The chain uses TRBV7-3 and TRBJ1-6; unclear D gene. CDR1 and CDR2 (germline): SGHTA, FQGTGA. V was trimmed by 1 base and J by 9 bases, leaving 7 bases between them. This CDR3 has 13 amino acids.

The chain is built from TRBV27 and TRBJ1-1; D perhaps matches TRBD1 (6 bases). The V and J ends lost 3 bases and 1 base respectively, with 15 bases between them. There are 16 residues in the CDR3. The germline gives CDR1 MNHEY, CDR2 SMNVEV (reference sequence). For the CDR3, the DNA is TGTGCCAGCAGTTTGTCCGGGGGGCTACGGAACACTGAAGCTTTCTTT. Protein: CASSLSGGLRNTEAFF.

The genes are TRBV7-8 and TRBJ1-5, with 8 bases fitting TRBD1. The V and J ends lost 5 bases and 5 bases, in that order; junction bases with no gene match: 8. Looked up from germline, CDR1 is SGHVS and CDR2 is FQNEAQ. The CDR3 is made up of 15 amino acids. CDR3: CASSPREDRDQPQHF. The CDR3 coding sequence is TGTGCCAGCAGCCCTCGAGAGGACAGGGATCAGCCCCAGCATTTT. Looking up the rest from reference TRBV7-8 and TRBJ1-5 gives the full variable domain: GAGVSQSPRYKVAKRGQDVALRCDPISGHVSLFWYQQALGQGPEFLTYFQNEAQLDKSGLPSDRFFAERPEGSVSTLKIQRTQQEDSAVYLCASSPREDRDQPQHFGDGTRLSIL.

The chain joins TRBV7-2 to TRBJ2-7; 14 bases are a match to TRBD2. V shed 3 bases and J 8 bases; nucleotides not matched to a gene: 3. In germline, CDR1 is SGHTA, CDR2 FQGNSA. CDR3 length: 14 amino acids. CDR3 DNA: TGTGCCAGCAGCTTTGGACTAGCGGGAGGAAAGCAGTACTTC. It encodes CASSFGLAGGKQYF.

The V call is TRBV28, the J call TRBJ1-4, with a possible D match to TRBD1 (6 bases). This CDR3 region has 14 residues. Germline values: CDR1 MDHEN, CDR2 SYDVKM. V lost 2 bases and J 7 bases, leaving 11 bases between the germline ends. The CDR3 DNA reads TGTGCCAGCAGTTTAGTACAGGGCGGTGAAAAACTGTTTTTT. This sequence encodes CASSLVQGGEKLFF.